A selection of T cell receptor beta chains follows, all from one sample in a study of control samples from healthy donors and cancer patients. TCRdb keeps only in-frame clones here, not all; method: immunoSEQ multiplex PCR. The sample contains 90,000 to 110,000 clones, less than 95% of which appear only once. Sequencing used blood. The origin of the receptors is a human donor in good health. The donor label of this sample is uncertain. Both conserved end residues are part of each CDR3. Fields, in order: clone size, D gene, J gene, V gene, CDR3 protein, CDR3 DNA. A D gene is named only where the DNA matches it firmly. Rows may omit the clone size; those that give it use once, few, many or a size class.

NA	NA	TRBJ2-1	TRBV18	CASSRRLVQDEQFF	TGTGCCAGCTCACGGCGACTAGTCCAGGATGAGCAGTTCTTC
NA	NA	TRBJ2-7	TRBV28	CASSVGGRPYEQYF	TGTGCCAGCAGTGTAGGAGGTCGTCCCTACGAGCAGTACTTC
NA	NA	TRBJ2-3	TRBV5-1	CASSLGIGRLGDTQYF	TGCGCCAGCAGCTTAGGTATAGGGCGCTTAGGAGATACGCAGTATTTT
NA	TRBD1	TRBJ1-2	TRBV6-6	CASSYRTGGVNYGYTF	TGTGCCAGCAGTTACCGTACAGGGGGCGTTAACTATGGCTACACCTTC
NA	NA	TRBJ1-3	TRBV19	CASSPTSVAVAAGNTIYF	TGTGCCAGTAGTCCCACCAGTGTCGCGGTGGCAGCAGGAAACACCATATATTTT
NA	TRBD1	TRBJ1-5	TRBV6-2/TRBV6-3	CASSLDRGPRGNQPQHF	TGTGCCAGCAGTTTGGACAGGGGCCCGCGGGGCAATCAGCCCCAGCATTTT
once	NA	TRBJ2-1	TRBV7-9	CASSADAGPHNEQFF	TGTGCCAGCAGCGCCGACGCAGGACCCCACAATGAGCAGTTCTTC
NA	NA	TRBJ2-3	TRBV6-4	CASSDVGGGQDTQYF	TGTGCCAGCAGTGATGTGGGGGGGGGCCAAGATACGCAGTATTTT
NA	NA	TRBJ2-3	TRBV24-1	CATSDPLDTQYF	TGTGCCACCAGTGACCCCCTGGATACGCAGTATTTT
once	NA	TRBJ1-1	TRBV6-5	CASSYSQNTEAFF	TGTGCCAGCAGTTACTCGCAGAACACTGAAGCTTTCTTT
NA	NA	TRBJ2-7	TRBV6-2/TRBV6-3	CASSLIYENPGALEQYF	TGTGCCAGCAGTTTAATCTACGAGAATCCGGGGGCTCTCGAGCAGTACTTC
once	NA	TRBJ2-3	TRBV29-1	CSGRGSTTDTQYF	TGCAGCGGAAGGGGTTCGACGACAGATACGCAGTATTTT
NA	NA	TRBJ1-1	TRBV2	CASSADRTAREAFF	TGTGCCAGCAGCGCAGATAGGACAGCGCGTGAAGCTTTCTTT
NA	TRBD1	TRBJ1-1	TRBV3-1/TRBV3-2	CASSPKQTGANTEAFF	TGTGCCAGCAGCCCGAAGCAAACAGGGGCGAACACTGAAGCTTTCTTT
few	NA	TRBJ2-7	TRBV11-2	CASSPGVGVTYEQYF	TGTGCCAGCAGCCCGGGGGTAGGGGTTACCTACGAGCAGTACTTC
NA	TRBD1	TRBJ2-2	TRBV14	CASRTGLFTGELFF	TGTGCCAGCAGGACAGGGCTCTTCACCGGGGAGCTGTTTTTT
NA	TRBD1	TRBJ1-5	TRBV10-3	CAISESVRGGNQPQHF	TGTGCCATCAGTGAGTCGGTCAGGGGGGGCAATCAGCCCCAGCATTTT
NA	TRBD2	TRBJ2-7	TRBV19	CASSTEAGGIYEQYF	TGTGCCAGTAGTACTGAGGCGGGGGGAATCTACGAGCAGTACTTC
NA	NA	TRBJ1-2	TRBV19	CASTDSDYGYTF	TGTGCCAGTACCGATTCTGACTATGGCTACACCTTC
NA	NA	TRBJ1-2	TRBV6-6	CASSNPREGSYGYTF	TGTGCCAGCAGTAACCCCAGGGAGGGTTCCTATGGCTACACCTTC
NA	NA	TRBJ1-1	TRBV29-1	CSVGTPDRTTLNTEAFF	TGCAGCGTTGGGACCCCGGACCGCACAACGTTGAACACTGAAGCTTTCTTT
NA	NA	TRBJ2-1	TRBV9	CASSEGPNEQFF	TGTGCCAGCAGCGAGGGACCAAATGAGCAGTTCTTC
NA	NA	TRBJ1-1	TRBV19	CASRSGNTEAFF	TGTGCCAGTAGGAGCGGGAACACTGAAGCTTTCTTT
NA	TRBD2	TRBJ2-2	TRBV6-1	CASSGTSGGFWGGELFF	TGTGCCAGCAGTGGGACTAGCGGGGGATTCTGGGGCGGGGAGCTGTTTTTT
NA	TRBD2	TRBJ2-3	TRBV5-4	CASSYPGSGGTDTQYF	TGTGCCAGCAGCTACCCCGGTAGCGGGGGTACAGATACGCAGTATTTT
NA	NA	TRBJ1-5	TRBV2	CASSPEQGSLRPQHF	TGTGCCAGCAGTCCCGAACAGGGTAGCTTGCGGCCCCAGCATTTT
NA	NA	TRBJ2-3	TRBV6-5	CAGGGGGDTDTQYF	TGTGCCGGAGGTGGGGGGGGCGACACAGATACGCAGTATTTT
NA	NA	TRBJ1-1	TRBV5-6	CASSGDWGNTEAFF	TGTGCCAGCAGCGGCGATTGGGGGAACACTGAAGCTTTCTTT
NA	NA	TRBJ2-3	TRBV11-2	CASSPADFTDTQYF	TGTGCCAGCAGCCCGGCGGACTTCACAGATACGCAGTATTTT
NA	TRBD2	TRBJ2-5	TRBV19	CASSGPSGGLNQETQYF	TGTGCCAGTAGTGGTCCTAGCGGGGGCCTAAACCAAGAGACCCAGTACTTC
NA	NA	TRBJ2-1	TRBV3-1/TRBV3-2	CASSQGDLQPQFF	TGTGCCAGCAGCCAAGGGGACCTTCAACCTCAGTTCTTC
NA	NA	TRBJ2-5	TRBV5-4	CASSSGGSETQYF	TGTGCCAGCAGCTCAGGGGGGTCAGAGACCCAGTACTTC
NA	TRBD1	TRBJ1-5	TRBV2	CASSDGTGPFF	TGTGCCAGCAGTGATGGGACAGGCCCATTTTTT
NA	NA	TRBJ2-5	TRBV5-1	CASSHGGGHQETQYF	TGCGCCAGCAGTCACGGCGGGGGCCACCAAGAGACCCAGTACTTC
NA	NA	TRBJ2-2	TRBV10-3	CAISPKDTAGELFF	TGTGCCATCAGTCCTAAGGACACGGCCGGGGAGCTGTTTTTT
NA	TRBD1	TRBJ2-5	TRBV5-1	CASSWGTVQETQYF	TGCGCCAGCAGCTGGGGGACAGTCCAAGAGACCCAGTACTTC
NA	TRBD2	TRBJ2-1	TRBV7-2	CASSVSGGYSYNEQFF	TGTGCCAGCAGCGTAAGCGGGGGGTACTCCTACAATGAGCAGTTCTTC
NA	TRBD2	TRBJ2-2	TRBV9	CASSVAGASGGDGELFF	TGTGCCAGCAGCGTAGCTGGGGCTAGCGGAGGTGACGGGGAGCTGTTTTTT
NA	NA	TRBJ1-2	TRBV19	CASSIFPDKGYGYTF	TGTGCCAGTAGTATATTCCCTGACAAGGGATATGGCTACACCTTC
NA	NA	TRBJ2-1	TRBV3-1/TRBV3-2	CASNGWGSNDNEQFF	TGTGCCAGCAATGGTTGGGGTAGCAACGACAATGAGCAGTTCTTC
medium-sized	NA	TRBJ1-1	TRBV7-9	CASSLGPLNTEAFF	TGTGCCAGCAGCTTAGGACCACTGAACACTGAAGCTTTCTTT
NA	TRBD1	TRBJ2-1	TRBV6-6	CASKQGAYNEQFF	TGTGCCAGCAAACAGGGGGCCTACAATGAGCAGTTCTTC
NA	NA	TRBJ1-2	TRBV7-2	CASSLGEGGFDYGYTF	TGTGCCAGCAGCTTAGGTGAAGGGGGTTTCGACTATGGCTACACCTTC
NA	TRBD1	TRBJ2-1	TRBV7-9	CASSSQGASSYNEQFF	TGTGCCAGCAGCTCCCAGGGGGCTAGCTCCTACAATGAGCAGTTCTTC
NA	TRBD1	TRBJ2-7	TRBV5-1	CASSLVDRVYEQYF	TGCGCCAGCAGCTTGGTGGACAGGGTCTACGAGCAGTACTTC
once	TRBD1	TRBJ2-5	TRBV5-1	CASRRDSVQETQYF	TGCGCCAGCAGAAGGGACAGCGTTCAAGAGACCCAGTACTTC
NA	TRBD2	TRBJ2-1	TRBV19	CASSITGGGGYNEQFF	TGTGCCAGTAGTATAACGGGCGGGGGTGGTTACAATGAGCAGTTCTTC
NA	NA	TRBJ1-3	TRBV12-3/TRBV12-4	CASGRVYGNTIYF	TGTGCCAGCGGCAGAGTGTACGGAAACACCATATATTTT
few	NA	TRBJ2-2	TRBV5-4	CASSPPGSGELFF	TGTGCCAGCAGCCCCCCCGGTTCCGGGGAGCTGTTTTTT
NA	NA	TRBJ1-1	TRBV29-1	CSVLRHTNTEAFF	TGCAGCGTTTTGAGGCATACGAACACTGAAGCTTTCTTT
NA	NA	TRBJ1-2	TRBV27	CASSLSGRNYGYTF	TGTGCCAGCAGTTTATCCGGGCGAAACTATGGCTACACCTTC
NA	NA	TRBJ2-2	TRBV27	CASSLFRGAVAGELFF	TGTGCCAGCAGTTTATTTCGGGGGGCGGTTGCCGGGGAGCTGTTTTTT
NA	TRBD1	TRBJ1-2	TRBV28	CASSQGQDYNYGYTF	TGTGCCAGCAGCCAAGGACAGGATTACAACTATGGCTACACCTTC
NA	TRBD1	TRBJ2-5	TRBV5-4	CASSAQGAGETQYF	TGTGCCAGCAGCGCACAGGGGGCGGGGGAGACCCAGTACTTC
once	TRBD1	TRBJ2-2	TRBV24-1	CATSVVGQGRAGELFF	TGTGCCACCAGTGTAGTCGGACAGGGAAGGGCCGGGGAGCTGTTTTTT
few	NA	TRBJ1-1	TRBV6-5	CASMGSPNTEAFF	TGTGCCAGCATGGGCAGTCCAAACACTGAAGCTTTCTTT
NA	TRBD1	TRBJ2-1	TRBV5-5	CASSRRFGQGSGEQFF	TGTGCCAGCAGCCGAAGGTTCGGACAGGGATCGGGTGAGCAGTTCTTC
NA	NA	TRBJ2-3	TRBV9	CASSVVGTSTDTQYF	TGTGCCAGCAGCGTAGTGGGGACTAGCACAGATACGCAGTATTTT
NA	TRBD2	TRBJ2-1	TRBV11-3	CASSKSGGTYNEQFF	TGTGCCAGCAGCAAGAGCGGGGGGACTTACAATGAGCAGTTCTTC
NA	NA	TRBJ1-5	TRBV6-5	CASGRIREPQHF	TGTGCCAGCGGTCGAATTCGAGAGCCCCAGCATTTT